This T cell receptor beta chain appears in the sequencing data of a study of T cell responses to AZD1222 COVID-19 vaccine. Across the study: Pooling was applied to second doses at about 4 or about 12 weeks.

Germline CDR1 MRHNA, CDR2 SNTAGT. The trim removed 0 bases at V and 0 bases at J, leaving 5 bases unmatched. There are 17 residues in the CDR3. Method: immunoSEQ multiplex PCR; TCRdb's copy keeps in-frame clones and lacks some. The sample holds 150,000 to 200,000 clones; roughly 91% are singletons and the top ten take approximately 1.6%. This chain joins TRBV6-4 and TRBJ1-2; TRBD1 matches 9 bases. Sequencing was performed on peripheral blood, taken on day 0 of AZD1222 vaccination. This clonotype originated in an adult in good health. The CDR3 protein is CASSDSRQGGTNYGYTF. CDR3 coding DNA: TGTGCCAGCAGTGACTCGAGACAGGGGGGGACTAACTATGGCTACACCTTC.